The 14 T cell receptor beta chains listed next were all sequenced from one sample in a study of blood T cells in healthy people across ages. With a J-beta primer mix and a sample-barcoded 5' primer, a second PCR ran roughly 6 to 11 cycles. TCRdb ran MiXCR on the 5' RACE reads and lists one entry per CDR3 protein. The repertoire holds fewer than 900,000 distinct CDR3 sequences, with roughly 49% as singletons. The specimen was blood. Receptor source: a woman aged 55-70 years in good health.

The chain combines TRBV7-3 with TRBJ2-1, with 11 bases identical to TRBD2. This CDR3 comprises 17 residues. The V and J ends lost 1 base and 3 bases, in that order; junction bases with no gene match: 5. The germline CDR1 and CDR2 sequences are SGHTA and FQGTGA. CDR3: CASSLMRLAGGYNEQFF. The CDR3 nucleotides are TGTGCCAGCAGCTTAATGCGGCTAGCGGGAGGCTACAATGAGCAGTTCTTC.

The chain has TRBV3-1 and TRBJ1-2; 7 nucleotides align to TRBD1. There are 16 residues in the CDR3. After removal of 5 bases from V and 2 bases from J, the junction contained 11 bases not matched to a gene. CDR1 LGHDT and CDR2 YNNKEL come from the germline V gene (reference sequence). CDR3 amino acids: CASSTHQLQGNYGYTF. DNA for the CDR3: TGTGCCAGCAGCACACATCAACTACAGGGGAACTATGGCTACACCTTC.

V is TRBV14 and J is TRBJ2-3, with TRBD2 matching 10 bases. CDR1 SGHDN and CDR2 FVKESK come from the germline V gene. V shed 5 bases, J shed 2 bases, and the junction held 7 bases outside the gene matches. The CDR3 has 16 amino acids. The CDR3 protein is CASSLRTSGATDTQYF. CDR3 nucleotide sequence: TGTGCCAGCAGCTTACGGACTAGCGGAGCCACAGATACGCAGTATTTT.

This chain uses TRBV28 with TRBJ1-2, with 8 bases identical to TRBD1. Germline values: CDR1 MDHEN, CDR2 SYDVKM. The trim removed 5 bases at V and 8 bases at J, leaving 7 bases unmatched. This CDR3 comprises 13 residues. CDR3 amino acids: CASSTTGAIGYTF. As DNA, the CDR3 is TGTGCCAGCAGTACGACAGGGGCGATCGGCTACACCTTC.

This chain joins TRBV10-3 and TRBJ1-1, with D maybe TRBD1 (6 bases). The CDR3 totals 15 residues. V lost 8 bases and J lost 6, with 22 bases in between. The germline gives CDR1 ENHRY, CDR2 SYGVKD. Written as DNA, the CDR3 is TGTGCCATCCGAAACTCACAGGGTCTTATATCTGAAGCTTTCTTT. Translated, it gives CAIRNSQGLISEAFF.

This clonotype has only a few counts. The chain carries TRBV5-1 and TRBJ1-1; D is ambiguous. Germline CDR1 SGHRS, CDR2 YFSETQ. The CDR3 is 13 amino acids. Trimming pared 2 bases from V and 1 base from J, leaving 6 bases between. In DNA, the CDR3 is TGCGCCAGCAGCTTCGGTAGGAACACTGAAGCTTTCTTT. It is translated as CASSFGRNTEAFF.

The CDR3 is CSAGLTAQETQYF. CDR3 nucleotide sequence: TGCAGTGCTGGGCTGACGGCCCAAGAGACCCAGTACTTC. The V call is TRBV20-1, the J call TRBJ2-5, with no clear D. The germline V gene has CDR1 DFQATT and CDR2 SNEGSKA (reference sequence). The V end was cut by 5 bases, the J end by 1 base, with 11 bases between. This CDR3 has 13 residues.

This clonotype was detected many times. The chain joins TRBV29-1 to TRBJ2-6; D gene uncertain. The CDR3 consists of 15 residues. V lost 4 bases to trimming and J lost 0 bases, with 10 bases between them. Per the germline V gene, CDR1 is SQVTM and CDR2 is ANQGSEA. The CDR3 region is CSVVNPGSGANVLTF. CDR3 in DNA: TGCAGCGTTGTAAACCCGGGCTCTGGGGCCAACGTCCTGACTTTC.

This clonotype has just a few counts. The chain couples TRBV7-3 to TRBJ2-6, with D maybe TRBD2 (6 bases). The V end lost 2 bases, the J end lost 5 bases, and 10 bases lay between the germline ends. The CDR3 loop spans 15 amino acids. Looked up from germline, CDR1 is SGHTA and CDR2 is FQGTGA. CDR3 in amino acids: CASSLGGSRANVLTF. The CDR3 region has the DNA TGTGCCAGCAGCTTAGGGGGGTCTCGGGCCAACGTCCTGACTTTC.

The V and J genes are TRBV28 and TRBJ1-4; D is perhaps TRBD1 (6 bases). Germline V gene data show CDR1 as MDHEN and CDR2 as SYDVKM. Trimming took off 8 bases at V and 7 bases at J, with 20 bases between the two ends. The CDR3 totals 15 residues. As DNA, the CDR3 is TGTGCCAGCCAAGTTACGGGACAAAAGGTTGAAAAACTGTTTTTT. It yields the protein CASQVTGQKVEKLFF.

This clonotype has just a few counts. The CDR3 DNA follows: TGCAGCGCAGAGACTCAGGGGGCTCGGGAGCAGTACTTC. It is translated as CSAETQGAREQYF. The V call is TRBV29-1, the J call TRBJ2-7; 8 nucleotides line up with TRBD1. The CDR3 totals 13 residues. Germline CDR1 reads SQVTM; CDR2 reads ANQGSEA. Germline trimming cut 7 bases from V and 7 bases from J; bases unmatched to any gene: 12.

The chain combines TRBV28 with TRBJ2-7; tentatively, D is TRBD2 (6 bases). The CDR3 sequence is 14 residues long. The germline gives CDR1 MDHEN, CDR2 SYDVKM. V lost 10 bases and J lost 7, with 23 bases in between. This chain's CDR3 is CATGDDRSYNEQYF. Here the CDR3 DNA reads TGTGCCACGGGGGATGATCGCTCCTACAATGAGCAGTACTTC.

This chain joins TRBV6-4 and TRBJ2-3, with TRBD2 identical over 10 bases. There are 18 residues in the CDR3. The trim removed 2 bases at V and 1 base at J, leaving 9 bases unmatched. CDR1 MRHNA and CDR2 SNTAGT come from the germline V gene. CDR3 bases: TGTGCCAGCAGTGACGGGTCTAGCGGGAGCGGTGGCACAGATACGCAGTATTTT. The encoded protein is CASSDGSSGSGGTDTQYF.

The CDR3 DNA sequence: TGCAGTGCTAGAGATAGGGTGAAAGGGGAGTTGACCGGGGAGCTGTTTTTT. Amino acid sequence: CSARDRVKGELTGELFF. V gene TRBV20-1 combines with J gene TRBJ2-2; tentatively, D is TRBD1 or TRBD2 (5 bases each). CDR1 DFQATT and CDR2 SNEGSKA come from the germline V gene (reference sequence). The CDR3 is 17 amino acids. Trimming cost V 0 bases and J 5 bases, with 19 bases left between them.